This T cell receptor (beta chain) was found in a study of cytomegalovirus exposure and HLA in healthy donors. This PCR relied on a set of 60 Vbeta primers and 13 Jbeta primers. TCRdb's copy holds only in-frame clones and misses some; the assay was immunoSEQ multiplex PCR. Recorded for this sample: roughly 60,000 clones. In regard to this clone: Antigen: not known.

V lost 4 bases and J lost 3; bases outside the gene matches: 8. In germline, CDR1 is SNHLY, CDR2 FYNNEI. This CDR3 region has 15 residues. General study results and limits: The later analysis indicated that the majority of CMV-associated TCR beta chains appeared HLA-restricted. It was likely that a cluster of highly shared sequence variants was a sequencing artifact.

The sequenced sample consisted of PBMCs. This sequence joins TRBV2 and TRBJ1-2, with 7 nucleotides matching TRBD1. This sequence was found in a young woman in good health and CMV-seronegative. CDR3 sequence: CASSVQGSSDYGYTF. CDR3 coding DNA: TGTGCCAGCAGTGTACAGGGGAGTAGTGACTATGGCTACACCTTC.